The next 23 T cell receptor beta chains were all read from a single sample in a study of cytomegalovirus exposure and HLA in healthy donors. The PCR had 60 Vbeta and 13 Jbeta primers. Libraries were prepared by immunoSEQ multiplex PCR; TCRdb keeps only in-frame clonotypes and omits some of them. The table shows 90,000 to 110,000 clones, with around 80% occurring only once. What was sequenced was PBMCs. The receptors stem from a man between 35 and 55 years old in good health and CMV-seropositive.

The rearrangement joins TRBV7-3 to TRBJ2-6; perhaps TRBD1 as D (5 bases). The CDR3 covers 15 residues. Germline loops: CDR1 SGHTA, CDR2 FQGTGA. Between the trimmed V and J ends, which lost 3 bases and 2 bases, there was a span of 8 bases. CDR3 in DNA: TGTGCCAGCAGCTTGGTGACAGCTGGGGCCAACGTCCTGACTTTC. Translated, it gives CASSLVTAGANVLTF.

The chain couples TRBV7-3 to TRBJ2-3, with D possibly matching TRBD1 (6 bases). Trimming pared 0 bases from V and 0 bases from J, leaving 16 bases between. The CDR3 extends over 18 amino acids. Germline V lookup: CDR1 SGHTA, CDR2 FQGTGA. CDR3 amino acids: CASSLTGGRGQSTDTQYF. For the CDR3, the DNA is TGTGCCAGCAGCTTAACTGGGGGTCGGGGACAAAGCACAGATACGCAGTATTTT.

The gene calls are TRBV6-5 and TRBJ1-1; D gene ambiguous. V lost 2 bases and J lost 0, with 13 bases in between. This CDR3 spans 16 amino acids. Germline lookup yields CDR1 MNHEY and CDR2 SVGAGI. The CDR3: CASSYRGSLMNTEAFF. CDR3 DNA sequence: TGTGCCAGCAGTTACCGCGGCAGCCTCATGAACACTGAAGCTTTCTTT.

V usage is TRBV6-1 and J usage is TRBJ1-1; 7 nucleotides align to TRBD1. The CDR3 contains 16 residues. Germline trimming cut 4 bases from V and 0 bases from J; bases unmatched to any gene: 8. Germline V gene data show CDR1 as MNHNS and CDR2 as SASEGT. CDR3: CASSGTGALMNTEAFF. In nucleotides, the CDR3 is TGTGCCAGCAGTGGGACAGGTGCACTAATGAACACTGAAGCTTTCTTT.

V gene TRBV27 combines with J gene TRBJ2-1; no clear D. Germline V CDR1 and CDR2: MNHEY, SMNVEV (reference sequence). This CDR3 region has 12 residues. The V end was cut by 8 bases, the J end by 5 bases, with 10 bases between. The CDR3 here is CASYGDNNEQFF. In DNA form, the CDR3 reads TGTGCCAGCTACGGCGACAACAATGAGCAGTTCTTC.

This clone occurred a few times. The rearrangement joins TRBV7-9 to TRBJ2-3, with D hard to call. Trimming took off 8 bases at V and 8 bases at J, with 17 bases between the two ends. The CDR3 extends over 13 amino acids. CDR1 and CDR2 (germline): SEHNR, FQNEAQ (reference sequence). The CDR3 nucleotides read TGTGCCAGCGTACCCCCGGAGCACCCTACGCAGTATTTT. Translated: CASVPPEHPTQYF.

The rearrangement uses TRBV28 and TRBJ2-1; 10 bases are a match to TRBD2. This CDR3 region has 15 residues. Per the germline V gene, CDR1 is MDHEN and CDR2 is SYDVKM. V lost 5 bases and J lost 3; bases outside the gene matches: 4. CDR3 sequence reads: CASSAGTSVYNEQFF. The CDR3 coding sequence is TGTGCCAGCAGTGCCGGGACTAGCGTCTACAATGAGCAGTTCTTC.

J is TRBJ2-1 and V is TRBV29-1, with D possibly TRBD2 on 5 matching bases. Per the germline V gene, CDR1 is SQVTM and CDR2 is ANQGSEA. The V gene lost 7 bases and the J gene lost 2 bases, with 12 bases spanning the gap. CDR3 length: 13 amino acids. The CDR3 sequence is CSATGVAYNEQFF. Written as DNA, the CDR3 is TGCAGCGCGACCGGGGTAGCCTACAATGAGCAGTTCTTC.

This chain links TRBV7-9 with TRBJ2-2, with D perhaps matching TRBD2 (6 bases). The CDR3 has 16 residues. V lost 7 bases to trimming and J lost 4 bases, with 19 bases between them. In germline, CDR1 is SEHNR, CDR2 FQNEAQ (reference sequence). The CDR3 sequence is CASTRGSSSATGELFF. Here the CDR3 DNA reads TGTGCCAGCACCCGGGGGTCTAGTTCTGCCACCGGGGAGCTGTTTTTT.

The chain combines TRBV7-9 with TRBJ2-2, with TRBD2 matching over 8 bases. CDR3 size: 14 residues. The germline V gene has CDR1 SEHNR and CDR2 FQNEAQ (reference sequence). V lost 4 bases and J lost 7; bases outside the gene matches: 5. DNA of the CDR3: TGTGCCAGCAGCTCCGCCGGGGGGGACGGGGAGCTGTTTTTT. It yields the protein CASSSAGGDGELFF.

Only one count was recorded for this clone. The chain carries TRBV7-9 and TRBJ2-3; perhaps TRBD1 as D (5 bases). The CDR3 loop spans 15 amino acids. V shed 1 base and J shed 4 bases, with 12 bases lying between them. Germline V lookup: CDR1 SEHNR, CDR2 FQNEAQ (reference sequence). The CDR3 region is CASSLEGSVSDTQYF. The DNA of the CDR3 is TGTGCCAGCAGCTTAGAGGGGTCTGTATCAGATACGCAGTATTTT.

This chain links TRBV29-1 with TRBJ1-2; 8 nucleotides match TRBD1. There are 17 residues in the CDR3. The junction had 16 bases not matched to a gene; V was cut back by 3 bases and J by 4 bases. The germline CDR1 and CDR2 sequences are SQVTM and ANQGSEA. The chain's CDR3 is CSVDKGQETGMTYGYTF. As DNA, the CDR3 is TGCAGCGTTGACAAGGGACAGGAAACAGGAATGACCTATGGCTACACCTTC.

This clone was seen only once. V is TRBV7-2 and J is TRBJ1-4; 7 nucleotides align to TRBD1. The V segment lost 3 bases and the J segment 0 bases; nucleotides outside the gene matches: 1. The CDR3 is 15 amino acids. Germline CDR1 reads SGHTA; CDR2 reads FQGNSA. CDR3 in amino acids: CASSFTGATNEKLFF. The CDR3 DNA sequence: TGTGCCAGCAGCTTTACAGGGGCAACTAATGAAAAACTGTTTTTT.

This sequence joins TRBV28 and TRBJ2-6; perhaps TRBD1 as D (5 bases). This CDR3 region has 15 residues. V was shortened by 6 bases and J by 0 bases, with 9 bases between the two germline ends. CDR1 and CDR2 (germline): MDHEN, SYDVKM. The CDR3 protein is CASSLGASGANVLTF. Written as DNA, the CDR3 is TGTGCCAGCAGCCTAGGGGCCTCTGGGGCCAACGTCCTGACTTTC.

The chain recombines TRBV9 with TRBJ2-1, with D possibly matching TRBD2 (6 bases). Trimming pared 4 bases from V and 3 bases from J, leaving 20 bases between. The germline gives CDR1 SGDLS, CDR2 YYNGEE. The CDR3 contains 17 residues. The CDR3 reads CASSPSWNGGSYNEQFF. The CDR3 region has the DNA TGTGCCAGCAGCCCCTCTTGGAACGGGGGAAGCTACAATGAGCAGTTCTTC.

This clone was counted only a few times. This chain joins TRBV5-5 and TRBJ2-7; a possible D gene is TRBD1 (5 bases). The V and J ends lost 4 bases and 2 bases respectively, with 10 bases between them. The germline V gene has CDR1 SGHKS and CDR2 YYEKEE (reference sequence). This CDR3 comprises 13 residues. The CDR3 bases are TGTGCCAGCAGCAAACAGGCTACCTACGAGCAGTACTTC. Translation gives CASSKQATYEQYF.

The chain is built from TRBV2 and TRBJ2-3; possible D gene TRBD1, 6 bases. This CDR3 has 15 amino acids. The V gene's germline CDR1 is SNHLY and CDR2 FYNNEI. With 3 bases removed from V and 0 bases from J, the gap between germline ends came to 10 bases. CDR3 region: CASSDRGWSTDTQYF. Written as DNA, the CDR3 is TGTGCCAGCAGTGATAGGGGGTGGAGCACAGATACGCAGTATTTT.

This clone came up a few times. The chain has TRBV9 and TRBJ2-7, with TRBD1 matching over 7 bases. Germline loops: CDR1 SGDLS, CDR2 YYNGEE. The V gene end was trimmed by 4 bases and the J gene end by 5 bases; junction bases not matched to a gene: 6. CDR3 size: 13 residues. The chain's CDR3 is CASSLRTGDEQYF. The CDR3 bases are TGTGCCAGCAGCCTCCGAACAGGGGACGAGCAGTACTTC.

The genes are TRBV7-8 and TRBJ2-5; 11 nucleotides line up with TRBD2. The CDR3 consists of 15 residues. V was pared by 3 bases and J by 5 bases, with 5 bases of the junction left unmatched. Per germline, CDR1 SGHVS and CDR2 FQNEAQ. Written as DNA, the CDR3 is TGTGCCAGCAGCTTTGGACTAGCGGGTGCTGAGACCCAGTACTTC. Its translation: CASSFGLAGAETQYF.

This clone was seen a single time. CDR3 in amino acids: CASSRQGNTGELFF. As DNA, the CDR3 is TGTGCCAGCAGCCGACAGGGGAACACCGGGGAGCTGTTTTTT. V and J are TRBV6-5 and TRBJ2-2; 7 positions match TRBD1. The CDR3 spans 14 residues. V trimming: 6 bases; J trimming: 1 base; junction bases outside the gene matches: 2. The germline V gene has CDR1 MNHEY and CDR2 SVGAGI.

J is TRBJ2-2 and V is TRBV30; D is perhaps TRBD2 (6 bases). CDR3 length: 12 amino acids. In germline, CDR1 is GTSNPN, CDR2 SVGIG (reference sequence). V was clipped by 3 bases and J by 9 bases, with 11 bases between them. The CDR3 region has the DNA TGTGCCTGGAGCGCGGGACCGAGGGAGCTGTTTTTT. Translation: CAWSAGPRELFF.

The chain links TRBV18 to TRBJ1-1; D not resolved. This CDR3 spans 13 amino acids. V lost 2 bases to trimming and J lost 7 bases, with 11 bases between them. Germline CDR1 is KGHSH and CDR2 is LQKENI. CDR3 DNA: TGTGCCAGCTCACCATGGTACAGTTTTGAAGCTTTCTTT. Translation: CASSPWYSFEAFF.

The chain couples TRBV11-2 to TRBJ2-5, with 8 bases identical to TRBD2. The CDR3 consists of 17 residues. The J segment lost 0 bases and the V segment lost 2 bases, leaving 8 bases of the junction unmatched. Germline V gene lookup returns CDR1 SGHAT and CDR2 FQNNGV. Written as DNA, the CDR3 is TGTGCCAGCAGCTTATTTGGGGCGGGGGGACACCAAGAGACCCAGTACTTC. Translating gives CASSLFGAGGHQETQYF.